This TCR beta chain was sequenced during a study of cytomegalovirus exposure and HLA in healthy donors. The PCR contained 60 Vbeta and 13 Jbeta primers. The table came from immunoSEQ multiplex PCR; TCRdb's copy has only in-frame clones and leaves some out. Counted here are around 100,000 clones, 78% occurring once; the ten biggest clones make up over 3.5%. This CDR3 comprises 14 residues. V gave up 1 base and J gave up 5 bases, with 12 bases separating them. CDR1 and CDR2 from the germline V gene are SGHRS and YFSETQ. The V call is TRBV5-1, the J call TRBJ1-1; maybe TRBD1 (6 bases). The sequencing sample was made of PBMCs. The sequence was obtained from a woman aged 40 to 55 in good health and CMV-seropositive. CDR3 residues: CASSLQGTGTEAFF. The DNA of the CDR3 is TGCGCCAGCAGCTTGCAGGGGACGGGAACTGAAGCTTTCTTT.